This T cell receptor (beta chain) originates from a study of cytomegalovirus exposure and HLA in healthy donors. The study ran its PCR with 60 Vbeta and 13 Jbeta primers. Sequenced by immunoSEQ multiplex PCR; TCRdb stores in-frame clones only, minus some. In the table there are some 150,000 clones, approximately 76% of which are singletons. The study's findings and limits: Presence/absence analyses treated sequencing depth as roughly uniform across donors. Earlier analysis yielded a pattern in which most TCR beta V segments were productive about 90% or about 30% of the time. It was shown in a later analysis that HLA-associated TCR beta chains were more clonally expanded than other, equally common chains.

Only a few counts were recorded for this clone. Its antigen remains unidentified. Sequenced: PBMCs. The clonotype originates from a man aged 60-69 years in good health and CMV-seronegative.

CDR3 sequence reads: CASTMTGDEYEQYF. CDR3 nucleotides: TGTGCCAGCACCATGACAGGGGATGAGTACGAGCAGTACTTC. The J gene is TRBJ2-7, the V gene TRBV6-1, with 8 bases fitting TRBD1. The J segment lost 4 bases and the V segment lost 7 bases, leaving 9 bases of the junction unmatched. The CDR3 totals 14 residues. Germline V gene sequence: CDR1 MNHNS, CDR2 SASEGT.